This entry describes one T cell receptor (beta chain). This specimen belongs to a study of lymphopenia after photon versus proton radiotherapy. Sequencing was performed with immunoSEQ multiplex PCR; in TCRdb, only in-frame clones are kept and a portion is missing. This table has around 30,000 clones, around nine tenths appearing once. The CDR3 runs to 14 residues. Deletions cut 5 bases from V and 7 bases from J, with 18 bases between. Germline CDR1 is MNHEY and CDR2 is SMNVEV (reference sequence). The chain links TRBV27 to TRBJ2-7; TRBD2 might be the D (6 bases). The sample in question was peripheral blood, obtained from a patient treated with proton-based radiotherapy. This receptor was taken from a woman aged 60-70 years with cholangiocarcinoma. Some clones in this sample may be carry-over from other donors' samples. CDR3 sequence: CASSALNIAGEQYF. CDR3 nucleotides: TGTGCCAGCAGTGCCCTGAATATTGCGGGGGAGCAGTACTTC.